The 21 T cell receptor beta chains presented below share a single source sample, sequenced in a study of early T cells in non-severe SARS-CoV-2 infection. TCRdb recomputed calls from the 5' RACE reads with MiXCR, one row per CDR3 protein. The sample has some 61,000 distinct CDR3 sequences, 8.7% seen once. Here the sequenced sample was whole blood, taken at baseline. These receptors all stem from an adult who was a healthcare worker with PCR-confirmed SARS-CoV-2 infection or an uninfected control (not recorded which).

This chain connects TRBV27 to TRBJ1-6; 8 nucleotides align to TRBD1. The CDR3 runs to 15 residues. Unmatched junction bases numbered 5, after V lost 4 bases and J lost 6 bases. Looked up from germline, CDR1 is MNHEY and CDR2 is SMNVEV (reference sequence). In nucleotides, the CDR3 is TGTGCCAGCAGTTCCCGGACAGGGAGTAATTCACCCCTCCACTTT. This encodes CASSSRTGSNSPLHF.

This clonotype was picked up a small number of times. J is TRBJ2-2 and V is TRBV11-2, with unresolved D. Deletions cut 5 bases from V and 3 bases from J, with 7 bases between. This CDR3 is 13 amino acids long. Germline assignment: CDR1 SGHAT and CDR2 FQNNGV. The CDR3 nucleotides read TGTGCCAGCAGCCCCGACCACACCGGGGAGCTGTTTTTT. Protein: CASSPDHTGELFF.

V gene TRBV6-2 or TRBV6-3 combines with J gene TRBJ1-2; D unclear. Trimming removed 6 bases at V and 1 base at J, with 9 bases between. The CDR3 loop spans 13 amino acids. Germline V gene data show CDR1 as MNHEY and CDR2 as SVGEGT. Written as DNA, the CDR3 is TGTGCCAGCAGCCCGGACTTTAACTATGGCTACACCTTC. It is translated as CASSPDFNYGYTF.

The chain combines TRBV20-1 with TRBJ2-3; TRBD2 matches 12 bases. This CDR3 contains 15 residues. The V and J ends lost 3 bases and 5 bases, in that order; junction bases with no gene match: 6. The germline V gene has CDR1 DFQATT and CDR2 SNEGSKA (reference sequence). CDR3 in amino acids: CSASGLAGWGDTQYF. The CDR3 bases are TGCAGTGCTAGCGGACTAGCGGGGTGGGGAGATACGCAGTATTTT.

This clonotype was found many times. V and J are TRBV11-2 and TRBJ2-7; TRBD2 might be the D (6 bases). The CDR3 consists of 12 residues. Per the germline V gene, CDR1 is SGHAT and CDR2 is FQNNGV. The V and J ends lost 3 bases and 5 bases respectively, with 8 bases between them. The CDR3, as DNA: TGTGCCAGCAGCTTGACTAGGGACGAGCAGTACTTC. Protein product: CASSLTRDEQYF.

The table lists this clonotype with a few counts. CDR3: CASSRVDASTDTQYF. The DNA for the CDR3 is TGTGCCAGCAGCCGCGTAGATGCTAGCACAGATACGCAGTATTTT. This sequence joins TRBV7-6 and TRBJ2-3, with D uncertain. The V gene's germline CDR1 is SGHVS and CDR2 FNYEAQ. This CDR3 has 15 amino acids. Trimming stripped 5 bases from V and 0 bases from J, with 12 bases between.

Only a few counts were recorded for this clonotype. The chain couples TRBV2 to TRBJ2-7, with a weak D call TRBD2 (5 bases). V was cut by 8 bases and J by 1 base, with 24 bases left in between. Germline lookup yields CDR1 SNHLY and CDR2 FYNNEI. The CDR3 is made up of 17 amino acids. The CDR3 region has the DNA TGTGCCAGCCGACCGATAAGCCCCGGGGTCGGGTCCTACGAGCAGTACTTC. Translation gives CASRPISPGVGSYEQYF.

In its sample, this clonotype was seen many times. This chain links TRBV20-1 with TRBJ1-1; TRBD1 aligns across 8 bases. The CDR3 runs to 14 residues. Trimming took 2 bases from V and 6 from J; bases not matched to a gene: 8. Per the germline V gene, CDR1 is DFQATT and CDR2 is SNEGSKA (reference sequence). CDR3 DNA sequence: TGCAGTGCTAGACCTACAGGGGGGAAGGCTGAAGCTTTCTTT. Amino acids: CSARPTGGKAEAFF.

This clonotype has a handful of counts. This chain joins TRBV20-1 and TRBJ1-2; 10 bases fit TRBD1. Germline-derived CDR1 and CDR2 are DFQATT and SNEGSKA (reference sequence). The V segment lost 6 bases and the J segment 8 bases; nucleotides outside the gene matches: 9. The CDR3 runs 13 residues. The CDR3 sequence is CSAPRQGASGYTF. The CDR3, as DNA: TGCAGTGCACCACGACAGGGGGCGAGCGGCTACACCTTC.

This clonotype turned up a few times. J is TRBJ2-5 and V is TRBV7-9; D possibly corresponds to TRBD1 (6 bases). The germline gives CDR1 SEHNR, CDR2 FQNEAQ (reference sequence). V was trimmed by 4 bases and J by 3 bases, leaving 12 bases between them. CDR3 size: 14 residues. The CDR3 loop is CASSSGQMEETQYF. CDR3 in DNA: TGTGCCAGCAGCTCGGGACAAATGGAAGAGACCCAGTACTTC.

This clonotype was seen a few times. CDR3 sequence (DNA): TGTGCCAGCAGCGTAGTAGAAGGGGATGAGCAGTTCTTC. Its protein product is CASSVVEGDEQFF. The rearrangement uses TRBV9 and TRBJ2-1; perhaps TRBD1 as D (5 bases). V lost 0 bases to trimming and J lost 8 bases, with 9 bases between them. The CDR3 extends over 13 amino acids. The germline V gene encodes CDR1 SGDLS and CDR2 YYNGEE.

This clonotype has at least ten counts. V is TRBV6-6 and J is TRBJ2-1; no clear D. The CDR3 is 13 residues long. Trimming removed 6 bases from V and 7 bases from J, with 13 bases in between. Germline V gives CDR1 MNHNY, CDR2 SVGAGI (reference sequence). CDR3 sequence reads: CASRDAPKNEQFF. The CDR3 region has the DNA TGTGCCAGCAGAGATGCTCCGAAGAATGAGCAGTTCTTC.

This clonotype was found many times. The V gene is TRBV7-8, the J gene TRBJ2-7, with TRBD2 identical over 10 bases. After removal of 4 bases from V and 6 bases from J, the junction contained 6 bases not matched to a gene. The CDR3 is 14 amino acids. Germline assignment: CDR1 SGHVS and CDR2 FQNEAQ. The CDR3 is CASSSSSGRFEQYF. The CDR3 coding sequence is TGTGCCAGCAGCTCCTCTAGCGGGAGATTCGAGCAGTACTTC.

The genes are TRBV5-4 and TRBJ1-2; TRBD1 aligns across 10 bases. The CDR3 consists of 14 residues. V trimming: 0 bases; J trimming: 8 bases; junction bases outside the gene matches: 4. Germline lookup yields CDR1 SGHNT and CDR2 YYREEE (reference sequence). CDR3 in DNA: TGTGCCAGCAGCTTGGCCGACAGGGGGCAGGGCTACACCTTC. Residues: CASSLADRGQGYTF.

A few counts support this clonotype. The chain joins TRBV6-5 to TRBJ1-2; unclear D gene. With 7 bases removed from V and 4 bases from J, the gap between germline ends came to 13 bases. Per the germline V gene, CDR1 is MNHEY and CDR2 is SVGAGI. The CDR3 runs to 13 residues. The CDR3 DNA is TGTGCCAGCAAAATGGGGAGCGGCTATGGCTACACCTTC. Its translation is CASKMGSGYGYTF.

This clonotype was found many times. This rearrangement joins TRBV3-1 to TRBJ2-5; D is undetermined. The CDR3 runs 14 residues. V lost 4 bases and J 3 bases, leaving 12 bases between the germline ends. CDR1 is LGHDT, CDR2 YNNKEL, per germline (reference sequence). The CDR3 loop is CASSPRVGEETQYF. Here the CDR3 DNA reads TGTGCCAGCAGCCCCCGAGTCGGAGAAGAGACCCAGTACTTC.

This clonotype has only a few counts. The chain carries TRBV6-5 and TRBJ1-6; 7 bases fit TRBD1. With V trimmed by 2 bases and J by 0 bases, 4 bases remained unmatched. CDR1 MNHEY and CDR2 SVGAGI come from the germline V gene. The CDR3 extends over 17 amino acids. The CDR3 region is CASSYRWDSSYNSPLHF. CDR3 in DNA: TGTGCCAGCAGTTACCGGTGGGACAGCTCCTATAATTCACCCCTCCACTTT.

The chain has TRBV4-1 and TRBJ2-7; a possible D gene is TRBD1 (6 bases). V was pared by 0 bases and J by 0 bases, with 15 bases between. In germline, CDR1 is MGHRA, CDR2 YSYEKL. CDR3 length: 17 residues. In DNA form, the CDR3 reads TGCGCCAGCAGCCAAGATCAGGGGCTCAGGAGCTCCTACGAGCAGTACTTC. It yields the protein CASSQDQGLRSSYEQYF.

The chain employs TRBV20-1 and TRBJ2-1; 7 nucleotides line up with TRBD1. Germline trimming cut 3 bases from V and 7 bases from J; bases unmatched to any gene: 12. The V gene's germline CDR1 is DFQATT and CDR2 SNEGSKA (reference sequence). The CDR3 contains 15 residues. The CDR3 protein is CSASDGTAASNEQFF. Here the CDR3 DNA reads TGCAGTGCTAGTGACGGGACAGCGGCTAGTAATGAGCAGTTCTTC.

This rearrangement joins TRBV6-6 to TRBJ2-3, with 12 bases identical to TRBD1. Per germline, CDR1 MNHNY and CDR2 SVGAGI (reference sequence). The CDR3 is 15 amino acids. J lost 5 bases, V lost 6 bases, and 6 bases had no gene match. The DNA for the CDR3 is TGTGCCAGCAGGACCGGGACAGGGGGCTTAGATACGCAGTATTTT. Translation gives CASRTGTGGLDTQYF.

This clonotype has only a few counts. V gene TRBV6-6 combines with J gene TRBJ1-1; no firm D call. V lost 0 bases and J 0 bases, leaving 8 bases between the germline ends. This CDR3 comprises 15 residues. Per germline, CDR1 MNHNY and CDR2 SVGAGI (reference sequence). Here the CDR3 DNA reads TGTGCCAGCAGTTACTCAGGCAGGATGAACACTGAAGCTTTCTTT. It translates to CASSYSGRMNTEAFF.